The 10 T cell receptor beta chains listed next were all sequenced from one sample in a study of cytomegalovirus exposure and HLA in healthy donors. Amplification used 60 Vbeta primers and 13 Jbeta primers. Here immunoSEQ multiplex PCR was the method, and the copy in TCRdb shows in-frame clones only, minus some. The data show under 200,000 clones, with around 78% seen just once and roughly 1.9% held by the top ten. Sequenced input: PBMCs. The receptors were sampled from a woman aged 30 to 39 in good health and CMV-seropositive.

This chain joins TRBV19 and TRBJ1-4, with D perhaps matching TRBD1 (6 bases). V was clipped by 4 bases and J by 1 base, with 13 bases between them. Germline CDR1 is LNHDA and CDR2 is SQIVND (reference sequence). The CDR3 contains 16 residues. This CDR3 reads CASSTPSTGTNEKLFF. In DNA, the CDR3 is TGTGCCAGTAGTACGCCCTCGACAGGAACTAATGAAAAACTGTTTTTT.

The V and J genes are TRBV15 and TRBJ1-1; no definite D call. CDR1 LNHNV and CDR2 YYDKDF come from the germline V gene (reference sequence). V lost 0 bases, J lost 1 base, and 3 bases lay in between. The CDR3 runs to 13 residues. The CDR3 reads CATSRDRNTEAFF. The DNA for the CDR3 is TGTGCCACCAGCAGAGATCGGAACACTGAAGCTTTCTTT.

The chain uses TRBV27 and TRBJ2-3, with 7 bases aligning to TRBD1. In germline, CDR1 is MNHEY, CDR2 SMNVEV (reference sequence). V was pared by 5 bases and J by 1 base, with 3 bases of the junction left unmatched. The CDR3 loop spans 14 amino acids. CDR3 bases: TGTGCCAGCAGTCCGGGGACAGGCACAGATACGCAGTATTTT. Translated, it gives CASSPGTGTDTQYF.

The chain employs TRBV18 and TRBJ2-5, with D uncertain. In germline, CDR1 is KGHSH, CDR2 LQKENI. Trimming cost V 3 bases and J 3 bases, with 2 bases left between them. The CDR3 sequence is 11 residues long. CDR3 DNA sequence: TGTGCCAGCTCACCCAAAGAGACCCAGTACTTC. Protein: CASSPKETQYF.

This clone was seen only a few times. The chain combines TRBV5-4 with TRBJ2-5, with a weak D call TRBD1 (5 bases). This CDR3 region has 14 residues. V was cut by 0 bases and J by 5 bases, with 11 bases left in between. Germline assignment: CDR1 SGHNT and CDR2 YYREEE (reference sequence). The CDR3 protein is CASSLVGVGETQYF. Written as DNA, the CDR3 is TGTGCCAGCAGCTTGGTAGGGGTGGGGGAGACCCAGTACTTC.

This clone has just a few counts. This chain links TRBV19 with TRBJ1-5; 8 nucleotides agree with TRBD1. The CDR3 totals 14 residues. The germline CDR1 and CDR2 sequences are LNHDA and SQIVND (reference sequence). V was pared by 10 bases and J by 3 bases, with 8 bases of the junction left unmatched. The DNA for the CDR3 is TGTGCCACCCGTGGACAGGGCTCCAATCAGCCCCAGCATTTT. Residues: CATRGQGSNQPQHF.

The chain uses TRBV6-5 and TRBJ1-6; D gene ambiguous. Germline lookup yields CDR1 MNHEY and CDR2 SVGAGI. Trimming left V 0 bases short and J 10 bases short, with 13 bases between. The length of the CDR3 is 15 residues. CDR3: CASSYSIRGESPLHF. In nucleotides, the CDR3 is TGTGCCAGCAGTTACTCGATTCGGGGAGAATCACCCCTCCACTTT.

The chain joins TRBV7-9 to TRBJ2-7, with D possibly being TRBD1 (5 bases). The CDR3 sequence is 13 residues long. V lost 1 base, J lost 5 bases, and 9 bases lay in between. Per the germline V gene, CDR1 is SEHNR and CDR2 is FQNEAQ (reference sequence). CDR3 nucleotide sequence: TGTGCCAGCAGCTTAGGTCAGGGTAACGAGCAGTACTTC. This translates into CASSLGQGNEQYF.

V is TRBV5-1 and J is TRBJ2-1, with TRBD2 matching over 12 bases. This CDR3 contains 16 residues. Germline CDR1 is SGHRS and CDR2 is YFSETQ. With V trimmed by 4 bases and J by 6 bases, 8 bases remained unmatched. DNA for the CDR3: TGCGCCAGCAGCGCGGAACTAGCGGGAGGCGCCAATGAGCAGTTCTTC. Its translation is CASSAELAGGANEQFF.

The chain couples TRBV27 to TRBJ2-3; 7 nucleotides agree with TRBD2. Looked up from germline, CDR1 is MNHEY and CDR2 is SMNVEV (reference sequence). The CDR3 contains 16 residues. V shed 2 bases, J shed 0 bases, and the junction held 5 bases outside the gene matches. This CDR3 reads CASSLGSGPSTDTQYF. CDR3 bases: TGTGCCAGCAGTTTAGGTAGCGGGCCGAGCACAGATACGCAGTATTTT.